This T cell receptor (beta chain) was identified in a study of cytomegalovirus exposure and HLA in healthy donors. Whole-study results and caveats: Reported results showed that the classifier diagnosed cytomegalovirus status with high specificity and sensitivity.

Worth noting for this clone: What it recognizes is unknown.

The CDR3 length is 13 residues. Germline CDR1 MNHEY, CDR2 SVGAGI. V was shortened by 5 bases and J by 10 bases, with 17 bases between the two germline ends. Amplification used 60 Vbeta primers and 13 Jbeta primers. The protocol was immunoSEQ multiplex PCR, while the TCRdb copy is restricted to in-frame clones and leaves out a portion. Of 150,000 to 200,000 clones detected, over 60% appear once; the ten largest clones hold around 0.97%. The chain carries TRBV6-5 and TRBJ1-1; D is possibly TRBD1 (5 bases). The TCR was taken from a woman in her 50s in good health and CMV-seropositive. The sequencing input was PBMCs. CDR3 DNA: TGTGCCAGCAGTCTCCCCGGGGGGAAGGTAGCTTTCTTT. It is translated as CASSLPGGKVAFF.